This T cell receptor beta chain is from a study of shared clonotypes between healthy human individuals. Between the trimmed V and J ends, which lost 10 bases and 0 bases, there was a span of 10 bases. The CDR3 is 14 amino acids. Germline V gene sequence: CDR1 WSHSY, CDR2 SAAADI. Measured with immunoSEQ multiplex PCR; TCRdb has only the in-frame clones, and not every one. The sample records some 320,000 clones, roughly 84% being singletons. CD8 memory fractions consisted of CD45RO+ and CCR7-negative CD45RA+ TemRA cells together. Study-level findings and limits: Among donors, clonotype sharing was expected to be affected by sequencing depth. Among the subsets, naive ones generally showed larger estimated richness than memory ones. The generation probabilities recorded for non-shared clonotypes fell below those of clonotypes shared by all four donors.

In regard to this clone: What it binds is not known.

The chain employs TRBV10-2 and TRBJ2-6; D is undetermined. The source is a man aged 18 to 29 in good health. Sequenced material: memory CD8+ T cells sorted from blood. Subset here: CD45RO+ cells pooled with CCR7-negative TemRA cells. CDR3: CAKTHASGANVLTF. The DNA of the CDR3 is TGCGCCAAAACCCACGCCTCTGGGGCCAACGTCCTGACTTTC.